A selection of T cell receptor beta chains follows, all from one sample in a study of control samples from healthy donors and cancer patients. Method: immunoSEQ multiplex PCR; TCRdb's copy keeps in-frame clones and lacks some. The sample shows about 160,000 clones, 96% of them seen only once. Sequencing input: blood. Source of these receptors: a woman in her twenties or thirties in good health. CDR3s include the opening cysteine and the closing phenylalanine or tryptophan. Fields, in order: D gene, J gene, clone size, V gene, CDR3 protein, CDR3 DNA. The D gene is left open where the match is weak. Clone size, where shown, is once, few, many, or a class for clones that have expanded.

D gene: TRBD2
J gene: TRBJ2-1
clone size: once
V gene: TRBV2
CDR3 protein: CASSETGGSSYNEQFF
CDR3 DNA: TGTGCCAGCAGTGAAACTGGCGGGAGCTCCTACAATGAGCAGTTCTTC

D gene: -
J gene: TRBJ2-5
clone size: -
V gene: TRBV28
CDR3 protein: CASSLVEGAGQYF
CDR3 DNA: TGTGCCAGCAGTTTGGTCGAGGGAGCCGGCCAGTACTTC

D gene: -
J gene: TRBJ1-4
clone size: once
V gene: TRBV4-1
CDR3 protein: CASSTTGDEKLFF
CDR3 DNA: TGCGCCAGCAGCACTACCGGCGATGAAAAACTGTTTTTT

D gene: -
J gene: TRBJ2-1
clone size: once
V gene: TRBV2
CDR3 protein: CASSGWGNEQFF
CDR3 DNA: TGTGCCAGCAGTGGGTGGGGGAATGAGCAGTTCTTC

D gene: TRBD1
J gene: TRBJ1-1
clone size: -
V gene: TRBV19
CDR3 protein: CASRVRQGGAFF
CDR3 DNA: TGTGCCAGTAGAGTTCGACAGGGTGGAGCTTTCTTT

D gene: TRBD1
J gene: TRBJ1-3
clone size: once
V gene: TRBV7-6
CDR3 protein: CASSRGQGGNTIYF
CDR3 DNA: TGTGCCAGCAGCCGAGGACAGGGGGGAAACACCATATATTTT

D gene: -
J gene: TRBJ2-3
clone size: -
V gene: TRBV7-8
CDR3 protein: CASSIRGTLPDTQYF
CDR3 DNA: TGTGCCAGCAGCATTCGAGGGACGCTACCAGATACGCAGTATTTT

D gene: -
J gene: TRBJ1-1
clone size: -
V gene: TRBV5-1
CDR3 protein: CASSPQVRTMNTEAFF
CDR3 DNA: TGCGCCAGCAGTCCCCAGGTCAGGACCATGAACACTGAAGCTTTCTTT

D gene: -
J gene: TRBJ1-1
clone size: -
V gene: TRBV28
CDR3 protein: CASTSVGREWGNTEAFF
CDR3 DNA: TGTGCCAGCACTTCGGTAGGACGCGAATGGGGCAACACTGAAGCTTTCTTT

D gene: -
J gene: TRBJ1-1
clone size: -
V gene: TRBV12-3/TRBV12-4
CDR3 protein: CASRGGTEAFF
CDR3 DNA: TGTGCCAGCAGGGGGGGCACTGAAGCTTTCTTT

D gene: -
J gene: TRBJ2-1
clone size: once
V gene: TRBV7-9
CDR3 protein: CASSLVFQGEQFF
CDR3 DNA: TGTGCCAGCAGCTTAGTCTTTCAAGGAGAGCAGTTCTTC

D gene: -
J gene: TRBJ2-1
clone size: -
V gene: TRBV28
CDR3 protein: CASSFTGTVAYNEQFF
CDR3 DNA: TGTGCCAGCAGTTTTACCGGGACTGTAGCCTACAATGAGCAGTTCTTC

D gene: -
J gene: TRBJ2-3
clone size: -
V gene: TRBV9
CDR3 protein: CASSVEWSTDTQYF
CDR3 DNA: TGTGCCAGCAGCGTAGAATGGTCCACAGATACGCAGTATTTT

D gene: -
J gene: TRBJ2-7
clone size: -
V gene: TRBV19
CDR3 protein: CASSIVADSYEQYF
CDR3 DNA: TGTGCCAGTAGTATTGTCGCAGATTCCTACGAGCAGTACTTC

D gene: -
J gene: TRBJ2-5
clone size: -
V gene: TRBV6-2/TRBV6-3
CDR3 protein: CASSWGGRVVTQYF
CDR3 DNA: TGTGCCAGCAGTTGGGGGGGCAGGGTGGTGACCCAGTACTTC

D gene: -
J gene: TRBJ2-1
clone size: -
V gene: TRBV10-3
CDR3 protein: CAISRDASLDEQFF
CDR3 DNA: TGTGCCATCAGTAGGGACGCCTCGCTCGATGAGCAGTTCTTC

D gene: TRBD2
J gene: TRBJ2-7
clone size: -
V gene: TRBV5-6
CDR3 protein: CASSLTSGVFSYEQYF
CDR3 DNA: TGTGCCAGCAGCTTGACTAGCGGGGTTTTCTCCTACGAGCAGTACTTC

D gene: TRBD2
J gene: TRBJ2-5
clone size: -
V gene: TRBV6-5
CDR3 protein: CASRGGRGETQYF
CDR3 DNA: TGTGCCAGCCGCGGGGGTCGGGGAGAGACCCAGTACTTC

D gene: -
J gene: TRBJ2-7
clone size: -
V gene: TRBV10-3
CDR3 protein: CAISVTLDRDGGGEQYF
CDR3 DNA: TGTGCCATCAGTGTAACTCTAGACAGGGACGGGGGCGGCGAGCAGTACTTC

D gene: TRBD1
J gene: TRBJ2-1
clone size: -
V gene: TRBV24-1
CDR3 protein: CATSDSWGRTGNEQFF
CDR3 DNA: TGTGCCACCAGTGATTCTTGGGGACGGACAGGAAATGAGCAGTTCTTC

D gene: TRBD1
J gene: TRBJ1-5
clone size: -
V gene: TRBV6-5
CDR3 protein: CASSFGQGRDQPQHF
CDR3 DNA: TGTGCCAGCAGTTTCGGACAGGGTCGAGATCAGCCCCAGCATTTT

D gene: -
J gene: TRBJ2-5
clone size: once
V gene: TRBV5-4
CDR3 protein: CASTSENEETQYF
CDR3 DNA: TGTGCCAGCACCTCGGAGAATGAAGAGACCCAGTACTTC

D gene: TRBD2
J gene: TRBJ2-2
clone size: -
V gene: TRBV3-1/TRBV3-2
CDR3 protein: CASSQYPSQLAANTGELFF
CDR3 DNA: TGTGCCAGCAGCCAATACCCTTCCCAACTAGCGGCGAACACCGGGGAGCTGTTTTTT

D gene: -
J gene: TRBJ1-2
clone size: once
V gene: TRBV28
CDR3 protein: CASSSGSPYGYTF
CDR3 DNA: TGTGCCAGCAGTTCAGGGTCCCCATATGGCTACACCTTC

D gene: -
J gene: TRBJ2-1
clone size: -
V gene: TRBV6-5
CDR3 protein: CASSYWGDGNEQFF
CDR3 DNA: TGTGCCAGCAGTTACTGGGGGGATGGAAATGAGCAGTTCTTC

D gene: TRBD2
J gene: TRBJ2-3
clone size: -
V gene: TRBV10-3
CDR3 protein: CAISARGGADTQYF
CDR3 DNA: TGTGCCATCAGTGCGCGCGGGGGGGCAGATACGCAGTATTTT

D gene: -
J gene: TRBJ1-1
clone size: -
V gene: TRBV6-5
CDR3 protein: CAVSRNTEAFF
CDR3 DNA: TGTGCCGTTTCCAGGAACACTGAAGCTTTCTTT

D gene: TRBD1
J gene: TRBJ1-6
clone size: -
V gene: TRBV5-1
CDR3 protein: CASSLQGAESPLHF
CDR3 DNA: TGCGCCAGCAGCTTGCAGGGGGCAGAATCACCCCTCCACTTT

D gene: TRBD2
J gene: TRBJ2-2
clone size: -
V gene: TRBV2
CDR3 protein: CASTPRLAGNTGELFF
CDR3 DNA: TGTGCCAGCACCCCTCGACTAGCGGGGAACACCGGGGAGCTGTTTTTT

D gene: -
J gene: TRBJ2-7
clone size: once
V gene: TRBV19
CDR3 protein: CASSIEGQVYEQYF
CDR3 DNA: TGTGCCAGTAGTATAGAAGGGCAGGTCTACGAGCAGTACTTC

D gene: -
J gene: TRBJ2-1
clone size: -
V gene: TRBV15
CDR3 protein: CATSRGGITVRNEQFF
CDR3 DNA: TGTGCCACCAGCAGAGGCGGGATAACGGTGCGGAATGAGCAGTTCTTC

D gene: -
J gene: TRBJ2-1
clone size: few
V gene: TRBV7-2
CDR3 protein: CASSPHLGQYNEQFF
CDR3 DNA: TGTGCCAGCAGCCCGCATCTAGGACAGTACAATGAGCAGTTCTTC

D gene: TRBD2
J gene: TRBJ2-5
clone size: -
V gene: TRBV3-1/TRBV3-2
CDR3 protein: CASSQVRGSGQETQYF
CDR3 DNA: TGTGCCAGCAGCCAAGTTCGGGGTAGCGGGCAAGAGACCCAGTACTTC

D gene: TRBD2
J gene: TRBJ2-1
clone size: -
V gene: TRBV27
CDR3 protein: CASSYLTSGRGDEQFF
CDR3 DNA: TGTGCCAGCAGTTACCTGACTAGCGGGAGAGGGGATGAGCAGTTCTTC

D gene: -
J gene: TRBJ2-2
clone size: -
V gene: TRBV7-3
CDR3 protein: CASSLTNTGELFF
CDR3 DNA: TGTGCCAGCAGCTTAACTAACACCGGGGAGCTGTTTTTT

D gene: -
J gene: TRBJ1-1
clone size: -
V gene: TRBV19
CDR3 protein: CASSHGENTEAFF
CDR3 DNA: TGTGCCAGTAGTCACGGGGAGAACACTGAAGCTTTCTTT

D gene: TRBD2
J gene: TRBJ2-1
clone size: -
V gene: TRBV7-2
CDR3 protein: CASSFLGGGTVYEQFF
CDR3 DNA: TGTGCCAGCAGCTTCCTTGGGGGAGGGACCGTCTATGAGCAGTTCTTC

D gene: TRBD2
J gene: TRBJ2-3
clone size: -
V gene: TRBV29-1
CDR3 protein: CSVVTSGGTDTQYF
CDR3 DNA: TGCAGCGTTGTTACTAGCGGGGGAACAGATACGCAGTATTTT

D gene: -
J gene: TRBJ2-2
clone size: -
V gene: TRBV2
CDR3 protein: CASSDENTGELFF
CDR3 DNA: TGTGCCAGCAGTGATGAGAACACCGGGGAGCTGTTTTTT

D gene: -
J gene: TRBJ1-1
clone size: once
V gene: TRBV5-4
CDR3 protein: CASSLIRGRNTEAFF
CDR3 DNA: TGTGCCAGCAGCTTGATAAGGGGACGGAACACTGAAGCTTTCTTT

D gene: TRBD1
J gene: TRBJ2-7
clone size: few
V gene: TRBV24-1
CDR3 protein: CATSDRTGLEQYF
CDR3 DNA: TGTGCCACCAGTGACCGGACAGGGTTGGAGCAGTACTTC

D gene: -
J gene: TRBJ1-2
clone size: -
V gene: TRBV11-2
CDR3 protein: CASSAPRVSPTGGYTF
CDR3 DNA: TGTGCCAGCAGCGCTCCCCGGGTGTCACCAACGGGTGGCTACACCTTC